The 15 T cell receptor beta chains listed next were all sequenced from one sample in a study of blood T cell repertoires in COVID-19. TCRdb's table, derived via immunoSEQ multiplex PCR, lists solely in-frame clones and lacks some. Counted here are 230,000 or so clones, 84% occurring once; the ten biggest clones make up 4% to 5.5%. Sequencing used peripheral blood. The receptors shown here come from a man aged 45-65 years with active or convalescent COVID-19.

The genes are TRBV7-8 and TRBJ2-5; TRBD1 aligns across 8 bases. Germline loops: CDR1 SGHVS, CDR2 FQNEAQ. This CDR3 comprises 13 residues. V lost 5 bases to trimming and J lost 2 bases; unmatched junction nucleotides: 1. The CDR3 DNA follows: TGTGCCAGCAGCCGACAGGGGCAAGAGACCCAGTACTTC. This encodes CASSRQGQETQYF.

Concerning this clone: Other DNA sequences of this sample code for an identical CDR3. For the CDR3, the DNA is TGTGCCAGCAGGGGACAGGGTGGACAGCCCCAGCATTTT. It is translated as CASRGQGGQPQHF. The chain combines TRBV28 with TRBJ1-5; 9 bases map to TRBD1. This CDR3 has 13 amino acids. Losses at the gene ends were 6 bases for V and 7 bases for J; bases not matched to a gene: 4. CDR1 and CDR2 from the germline V gene are MDHEN and SYDVKM.

The chain employs TRBV24-1 and TRBJ2-3; 9 positions match TRBD1. The CDR3 has 16 amino acids. Germline V gives CDR1 KGHDR, CDR2 SFDVKD. V trimming: 4 bases; J trimming: 5 bases; junction bases outside the gene matches: 9. DNA for the CDR3: TGTGCCACCAGTGACGTCCGCGACAGGGGGGTAGATACGCAGTATTTT. Amino acids: CATSDVRDRGVDTQYF.

V usage is TRBV19 and J usage is TRBJ1-2, with 8 bases aligning to TRBD1. This CDR3 comprises 18 residues. The V gene's germline CDR1 is LNHDA and CDR2 SQIVND (reference sequence). Trimming took 5 bases from V and 8 from J; bases not matched to a gene: 22. CDR3 in DNA: TGTGCCAGTAGTCCCGTAGGACAGGGAAGTATTTATATCGACGGCTACACCTTC. As protein: CASSPVGQGSIYIDGYTF.

This rearrangement joins TRBV5-1 to TRBJ1-2; a weak D match, TRBD1 (6 bases). The V end lost 4 bases, the J end lost 6 bases, and 19 bases lay between the germline ends. Germline CDR1 and CDR2: SGHRS and YFSETQ. CDR3 size: 15 residues. The CDR3 DNA follows: TGCGCCAGCAGCGGACGGACAGAGGCTCGGAATGGCTACACCTTC. This translates into CASSGRTEARNGYTF.

The rearrangement uses TRBV6-6 and TRBJ1-5, with 8 bases that match TRBD1. The germline V gene has CDR1 MNHNY and CDR2 SVGAGI (reference sequence). This CDR3 spans 15 amino acids. V shed 5 bases, J shed 1 base, and the junction held 4 bases outside the gene matches. CDR3 sequence: CASSQGAGSNQPQHF. The DNA for the CDR3 is TGTGCCAGCAGTCAGGGGGCAGGGAGCAATCAGCCCCAGCATTTT.

The chain joins TRBV21-1 to TRBJ2-1; the D call TRBD2 from the table was never checked on the DNA. TRBV21-1 is deemed a pseudogene. This CDR3 comprises 15 residues. The CDR3 sequence: CASSPGTTPGNEQFF. CDR3 nucleotide sequence: TGTGCCAGCAGCCCCGGGACTACCCCCGGCAATGAGCAGTTCTTC.

The chain has TRBV7-8 and TRBJ2-1; D ambiguous. Per germline, CDR1 SGHVS and CDR2 FQNEAQ. The CDR3 runs to 13 residues. Trimming cost V 3 bases and J 4 bases, with 7 bases left between them. CDR3 nucleotides: TGTGCCAGCAGCTTCCCCGAGTACAATGAGCAGTTCTTC. It codes for CASSFPEYNEQFF.

The chain links TRBV4-1 to TRBJ1-2; TRBD1 matches 8 bases. Unmatched junction bases numbered 9, after V lost 1 base and J lost 5 bases. The CDR3 sequence is 16 residues long. In germline, CDR1 is MGHRA, CDR2 YSYEKL. CDR3 sequence: CASSQVFGQGSYGYTF. DNA of the CDR3: TGCGCCAGCAGCCAAGTCTTCGGACAGGGATCGTATGGCTACACCTTC.

The CDR3 region has the DNA TGTGCCAGCACCCCCGAGGGCAATGAGCAGTTCTTC. Its protein product is CASTPEGNEQFF. The genes are TRBV5-4 and TRBJ2-1, with D possibly being TRBD2 (5 bases). Germline values: CDR1 SGHNT, CDR2 YYREEE (reference sequence). Trimming cost V 6 bases and J 6 bases, with 10 bases left between them. This CDR3 comprises 12 residues.

The chain recombines TRBV30 with TRBJ1-4; the match to TRBD1 covers 8 bases. V shed 4 bases and J 2 bases; nucleotides not matched to a gene: 0. Looked up from germline, CDR1 is GTSNPN and CDR2 is SVGIG (reference sequence). CDR3 size: 13 residues. CDR3 in DNA: TGTGCCTGGACAGGGGGCACTAATGAAAAACTGTTTTTT. Amino acids: CAWTGGTNEKLFF. Full variable domain (rest looked up from reference TRBV30 and TRBJ1-4): SQTIHQWPATLVQPVGSPLSLECTVEGTSNPNLYWYRQAAGRGLQLLFYSVGIGQISSEVPQNLSASRPQDRQFILSSKKLLLSDSGFYLCAWTGGTNEKLFFGSGTQLSVL.

The V call is TRBV11-2, the J call TRBJ1-1; 8 positions match TRBD1. Germline V gene data show CDR1 as SGHAT and CDR2 as FQNNGV. This CDR3 is 14 amino acids long. V was pared by 3 bases and J by 4 bases, with 4 bases of the junction left unmatched. The CDR3 coding sequence is TGTGCCAGCAGCTTTTCCAGGGGGCCCACTGAAGCTTTCTTT. This encodes CASSFSRGPTEAFF.

Worth noting for this clone: The DNA is left out, because the CDR3 cannot be placed on it with certainty; the CDR3 is given as TCRdb lists it. The chain couples TRBV29-1 to TRBJ1-3; the table calls TRBD1, which could not be checked here. The CDR3 numbers 14 amino acids, ends counted. Germline V gives CDR1 SQVTM, CDR2 ANQGSEA. The CDR3 sequence: CSVRFGDSGNTIYF.

This rearrangement joins TRBV21-1 to TRBJ2-7; no check of the table's D call, TRBD2, against the DNA was made. TRBV21-1 is marked as a pseudogene. This CDR3 has 17 amino acids. Written as DNA, the CDR3 is TGTGCCAGCTGCAGAGGGAGCCGACCCTTCGCAGTGGGGGAGCAGTACTTC. Translation: CASCRGSRPFAVGEQYF.

In nucleotides, the CDR3 is TGCAGCGTCCTACCAGGGGGCGCGGAGACCCAGTACTTC. Its protein is CSVLPGGAETQYF. The gene calls are TRBV29-1 and TRBJ2-5; 8 bases are shared with TRBD1. Losses at the gene ends were 6 bases for V and 5 bases for J; bases not matched to a gene: 8. This CDR3 is 13 amino acids long. In germline, CDR1 is SQVTM, CDR2 ANQGSEA. The full variable domain, completed using reference TRBV29-1 and TRBJ2-5, is SAVISQKPSRDICQRGTSLTIQCQVDSQVTMMFWYRQQPGQSLTLIATANQGSEATYESGFVIDKFPISRPNLTFSTLTVSNMSPEDSSIYLCSVLPGGAETQYFGPGTRLLVL.